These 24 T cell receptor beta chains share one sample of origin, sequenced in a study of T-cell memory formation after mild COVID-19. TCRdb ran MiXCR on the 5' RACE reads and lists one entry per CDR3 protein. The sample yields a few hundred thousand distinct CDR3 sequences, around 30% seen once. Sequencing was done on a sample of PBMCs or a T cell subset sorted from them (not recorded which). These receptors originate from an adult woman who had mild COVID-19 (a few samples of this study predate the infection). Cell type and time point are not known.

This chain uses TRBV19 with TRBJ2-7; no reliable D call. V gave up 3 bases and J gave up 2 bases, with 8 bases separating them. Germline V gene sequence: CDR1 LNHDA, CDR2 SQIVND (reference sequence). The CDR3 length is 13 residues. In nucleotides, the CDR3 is TGTGCCAGTAGTATTAGTCAAGCCTACGAGCAGTACTTC. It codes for CASSISQAYEQYF.

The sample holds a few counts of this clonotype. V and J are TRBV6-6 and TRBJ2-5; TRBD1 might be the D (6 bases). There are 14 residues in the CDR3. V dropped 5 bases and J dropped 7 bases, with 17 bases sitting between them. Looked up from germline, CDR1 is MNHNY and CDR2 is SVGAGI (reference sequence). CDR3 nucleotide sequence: TGTGCCAGCAGTCCACGGGACACCTTCCGGACCCAGTACTTC. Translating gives CASSPRDTFRTQYF.

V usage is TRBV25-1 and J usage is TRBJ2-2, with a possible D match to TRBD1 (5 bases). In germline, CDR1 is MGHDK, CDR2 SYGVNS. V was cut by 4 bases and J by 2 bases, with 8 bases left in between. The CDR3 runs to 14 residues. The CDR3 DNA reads TGTGCCAGCAGTGCAGGGTCAAACACCGGGGAGCTGTTTTTT. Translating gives CASSAGSNTGELFF.

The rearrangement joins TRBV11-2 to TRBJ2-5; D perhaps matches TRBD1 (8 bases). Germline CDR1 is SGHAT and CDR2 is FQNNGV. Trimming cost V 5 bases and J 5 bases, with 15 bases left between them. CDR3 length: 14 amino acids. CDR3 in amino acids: CASSRPQGGETQYF. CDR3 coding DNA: TGTGCCAGCAGCCGACCACAGGGGGGGGAGACCCAGTACTTC.

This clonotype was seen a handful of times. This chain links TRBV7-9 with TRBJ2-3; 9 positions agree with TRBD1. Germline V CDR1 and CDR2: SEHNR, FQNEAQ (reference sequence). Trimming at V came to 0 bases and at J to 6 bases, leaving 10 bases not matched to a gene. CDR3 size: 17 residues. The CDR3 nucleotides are TGTGCCAGCAGCTTAGCTCCGGGACAGGGTTTTGTTGATACGCAGTATTTT. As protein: CASSLAPGQGFVDTQYF.

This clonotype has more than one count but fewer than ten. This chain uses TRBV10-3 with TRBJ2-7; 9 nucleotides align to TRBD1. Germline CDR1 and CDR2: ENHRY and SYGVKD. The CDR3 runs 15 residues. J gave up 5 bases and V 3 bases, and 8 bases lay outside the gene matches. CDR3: CAISETGGSYHEQYF. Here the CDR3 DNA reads TGTGCCATCAGTGAAACAGGGGGCAGTTACCACGAGCAGTACTTC.

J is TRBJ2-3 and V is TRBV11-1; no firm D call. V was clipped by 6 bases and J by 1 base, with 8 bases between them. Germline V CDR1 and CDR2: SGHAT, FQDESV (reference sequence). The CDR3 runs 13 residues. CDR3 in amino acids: CASRRTGTDTQYF. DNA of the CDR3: TGTGCCAGCAGGAGAACAGGCACAGATACGCAGTATTTT.

CDR3 residues: CASSLARREGRDEQFF. DNA of the CDR3: TGTGCCAGCAGCTTAGCTCGGCGGGAGGGCCGGGATGAGCAGTTCTTC. V gene TRBV7-8 combines with J gene TRBJ2-1; the match to TRBD2 covers 9 bases. After removal of 0 bases from V and 8 bases from J, the junction contained 8 bases not matched to a gene. The CDR3 contains 16 residues. Germline V gene lookup returns CDR1 SGHVS and CDR2 FQNEAQ.

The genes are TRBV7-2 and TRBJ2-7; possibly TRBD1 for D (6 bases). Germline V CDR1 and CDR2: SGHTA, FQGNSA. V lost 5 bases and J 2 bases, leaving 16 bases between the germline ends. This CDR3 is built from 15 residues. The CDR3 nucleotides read TGTGCCAGCAGCGCCCGGGGCCAGGGGCCCTACGAGCAGTACTTC. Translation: CASSARGQGPYEQYF.

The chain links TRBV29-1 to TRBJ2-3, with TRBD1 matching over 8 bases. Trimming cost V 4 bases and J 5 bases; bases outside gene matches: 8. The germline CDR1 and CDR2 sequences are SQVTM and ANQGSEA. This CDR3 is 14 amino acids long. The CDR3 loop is CSVGPQGAGDTQYF. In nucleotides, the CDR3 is TGCAGCGTTGGGCCTCAGGGGGCAGGAGATACGCAGTATTTT.

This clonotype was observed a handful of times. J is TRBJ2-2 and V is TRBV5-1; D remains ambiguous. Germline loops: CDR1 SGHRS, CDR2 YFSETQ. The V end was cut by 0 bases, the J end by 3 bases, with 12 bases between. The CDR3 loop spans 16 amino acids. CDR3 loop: CASSLEVGVDTGELFF. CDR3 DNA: TGCGCCAGCAGCTTGGAGGTGGGCGTGGACACCGGGGAGCTGTTTTTT.

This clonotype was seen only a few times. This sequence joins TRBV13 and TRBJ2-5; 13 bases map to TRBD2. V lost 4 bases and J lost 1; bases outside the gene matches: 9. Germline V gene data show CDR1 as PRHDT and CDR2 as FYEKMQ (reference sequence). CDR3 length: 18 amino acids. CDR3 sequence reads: CASSYQGLAGTGQETQYF. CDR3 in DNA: TGTGCCAGCAGCTACCAGGGACTAGCGGGGACTGGCCAAGAGACCCAGTACTTC.

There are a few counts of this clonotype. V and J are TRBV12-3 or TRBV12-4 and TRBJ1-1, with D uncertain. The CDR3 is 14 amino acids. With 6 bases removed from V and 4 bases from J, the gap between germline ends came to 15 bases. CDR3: CASSRGGYGTEAFF. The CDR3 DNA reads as TGTGCCAGCAGCCGTGGAGGGTATGGCACTGAAGCTTTCTTT.

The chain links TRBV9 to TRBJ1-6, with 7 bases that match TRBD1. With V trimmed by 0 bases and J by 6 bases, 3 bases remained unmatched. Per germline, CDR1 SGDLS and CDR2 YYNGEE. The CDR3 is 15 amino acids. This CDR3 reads CASSVEAGGNSPLHF. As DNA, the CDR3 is TGTGCCAGCAGCGTAGAGGCAGGGGGTAATTCACCCCTCCACTTT.

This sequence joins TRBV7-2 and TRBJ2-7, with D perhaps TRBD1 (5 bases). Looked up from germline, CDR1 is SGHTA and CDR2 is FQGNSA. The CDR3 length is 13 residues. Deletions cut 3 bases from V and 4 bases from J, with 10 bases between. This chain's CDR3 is CASSFHRTYEQYF. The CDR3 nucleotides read TGTGCCAGCAGCTTCCACAGGACGTACGAGCAGTACTTC.

The CDR3 nucleotides read TGCGCCAGCAGCCAAGAAGGGGGCACTGAAGCTTTCTTT. It codes for CASSQEGGTEAFF. This chain uses TRBV4-1 with TRBJ1-1; maybe TRBD1 (6 bases). The CDR3 spans 13 residues. Trimming pared 0 bases from V and 4 bases from J, leaving 6 bases between. From germline, CDR1 is MGHRA and CDR2 YSYEKL.

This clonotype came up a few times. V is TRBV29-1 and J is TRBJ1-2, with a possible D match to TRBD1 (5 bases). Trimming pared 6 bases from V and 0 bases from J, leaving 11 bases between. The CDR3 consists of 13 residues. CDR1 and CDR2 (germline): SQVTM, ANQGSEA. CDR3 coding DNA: TGCAGCGTCGGACACCAAGCTAACTATGGCTACACCTTC. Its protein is CSVGHQANYGYTF. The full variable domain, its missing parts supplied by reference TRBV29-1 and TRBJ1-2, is SAVISQKPSRDICQRGTSLTIQCQVDSQVTMMFWYRQQPGQSLTLIATANQGSEATYESGFVIDKFPISRPNLTFSTLTVSNMSPEDSSIYLCSVGHQANYGYTFGSGTRLTVV.

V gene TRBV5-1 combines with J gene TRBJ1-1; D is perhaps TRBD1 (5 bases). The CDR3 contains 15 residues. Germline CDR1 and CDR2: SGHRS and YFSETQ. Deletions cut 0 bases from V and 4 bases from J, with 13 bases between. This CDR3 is CASSLDGGWGTEAFF. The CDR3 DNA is TGCGCCAGCAGCTTGGACGGGGGTTGGGGCACTGAAGCTTTCTTT. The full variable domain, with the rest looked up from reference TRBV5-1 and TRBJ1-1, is KAGVTQTPRYLIKTRGQQVTLSCSPISGHRSVSWYQQTPGQGLQFLFEYFSETQRNKGNFPGRFSGRQFSNSRSEMNVSTLELGDSALYLCASSLDGGWGTEAFFGQGTRLTVV.

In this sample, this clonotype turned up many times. CDR3 sequence reads: CASSTYEQYF. CDR3 bases: TGTGCCAGCAGTACCTACGAGCAGTACTTC. The chain joins TRBV2 to TRBJ2-7; D call uncertain. The CDR3 contains 10 residues. Germline V CDR1 and CDR2: SNHLY, FYNNEI. V was clipped by 5 bases and J by 2 bases, with 1 base between them. Based on the CDR3 plus reference TRBV2 and TRBJ2-7, the full variable domain is EPEVTQTPSHQVTQMGQEVILRCVPISNHLYFYWYRQILGQKVEFLVSFYNNEISEKSEIFDDQFSVERPDGSNFTLKIRSTKLEDSAMYFCASSTYEQYFGPGTRLTVT.

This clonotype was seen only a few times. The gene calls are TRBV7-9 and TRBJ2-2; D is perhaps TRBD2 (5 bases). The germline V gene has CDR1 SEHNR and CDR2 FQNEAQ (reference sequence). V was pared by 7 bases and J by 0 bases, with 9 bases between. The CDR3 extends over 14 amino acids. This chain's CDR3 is CASMRGTNTGELFF. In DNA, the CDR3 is TGTGCCAGCATGCGAGGGACGAACACCGGGGAGCTGTTTTTT.

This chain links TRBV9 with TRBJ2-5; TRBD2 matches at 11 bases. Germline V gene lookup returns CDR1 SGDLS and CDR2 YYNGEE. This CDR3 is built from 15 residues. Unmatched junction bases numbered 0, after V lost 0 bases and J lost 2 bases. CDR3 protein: CASSVGTSGQETQYF. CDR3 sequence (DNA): TGTGCCAGCAGCGTAGGGACTAGCGGGCAAGAGACCCAGTACTTC.

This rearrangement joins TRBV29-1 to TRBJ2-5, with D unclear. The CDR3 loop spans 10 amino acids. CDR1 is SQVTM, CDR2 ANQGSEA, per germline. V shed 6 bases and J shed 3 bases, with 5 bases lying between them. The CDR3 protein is CSVTKETQYF. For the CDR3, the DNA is TGCAGCGTCACCAAAGAGACCCAGTACTTC.

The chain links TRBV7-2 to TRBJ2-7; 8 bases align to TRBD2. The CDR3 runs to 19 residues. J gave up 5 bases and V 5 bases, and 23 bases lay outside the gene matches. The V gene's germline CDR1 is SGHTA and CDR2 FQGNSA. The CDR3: CASSPWGVSGSLGSNEQYF. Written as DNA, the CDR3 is TGTGCCAGCAGCCCGTGGGGGGTGAGCGGGAGTCTTGGTTCTAACGAGCAGTACTTC.

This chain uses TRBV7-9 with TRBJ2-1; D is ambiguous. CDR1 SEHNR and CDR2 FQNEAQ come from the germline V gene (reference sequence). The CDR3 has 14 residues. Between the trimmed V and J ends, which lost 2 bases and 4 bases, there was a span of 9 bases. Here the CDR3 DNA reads TGTGCCAGCAGCTTAATGGACGGATACAATGAGCAGTTCTTC. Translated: CASSLMDGYNEQFF.